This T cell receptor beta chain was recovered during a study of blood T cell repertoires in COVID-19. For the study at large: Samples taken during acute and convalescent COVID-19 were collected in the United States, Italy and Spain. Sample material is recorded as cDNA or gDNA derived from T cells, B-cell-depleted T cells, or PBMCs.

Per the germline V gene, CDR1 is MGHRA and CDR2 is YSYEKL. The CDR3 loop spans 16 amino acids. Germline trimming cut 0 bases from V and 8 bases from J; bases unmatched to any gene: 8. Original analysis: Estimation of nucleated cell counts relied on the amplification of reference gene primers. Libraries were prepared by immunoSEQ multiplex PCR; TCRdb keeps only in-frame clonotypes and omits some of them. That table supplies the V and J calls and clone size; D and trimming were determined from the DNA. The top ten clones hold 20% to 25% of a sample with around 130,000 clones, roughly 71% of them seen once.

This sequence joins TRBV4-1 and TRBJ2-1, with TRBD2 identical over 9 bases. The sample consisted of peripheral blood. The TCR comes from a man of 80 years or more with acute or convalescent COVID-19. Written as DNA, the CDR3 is TGCGCCAGCAGCCAAGAGGAAGCGGGGGGCATGGATGAGCAGTTCTTC. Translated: CASSQEEAGGMDEQFF.